This T cell receptor beta chain emerged from a study of blood T cell repertoires in COVID-19. This CDR3 spans 16 amino acids. Germline loops: CDR1 MNHEY, CDR2 SMNVEV (reference sequence). V gave up 5 bases and J gave up 0 bases, with 14 bases separating them. Original data processing: From reference gene primer amplification, estimates of nucleated cell counts were derived. Assay used: immunoSEQ multiplex PCR; TCRdb lists only in-frame clones, some missing. The V and J calls and clone size were taken over from that table, and D and trimming were inferred from the DNA. The sample includes nearly 70,000 clones, roughly 90% of them seen just once.

The chain has TRBV27 and TRBJ1-3; tentative D call: TRBD1 (5 bases). The origin of this receptor is a man aged 40-55 years with COVID-19, enrolled during active disease. The specimen sequenced was peripheral blood. The DNA for the CDR3 is TGTGCCAGCAGTAGCCCGGACAACCTCTCTGGAAACACCATATATTTT. Translated: CASSSPDNLSGNTIYF.